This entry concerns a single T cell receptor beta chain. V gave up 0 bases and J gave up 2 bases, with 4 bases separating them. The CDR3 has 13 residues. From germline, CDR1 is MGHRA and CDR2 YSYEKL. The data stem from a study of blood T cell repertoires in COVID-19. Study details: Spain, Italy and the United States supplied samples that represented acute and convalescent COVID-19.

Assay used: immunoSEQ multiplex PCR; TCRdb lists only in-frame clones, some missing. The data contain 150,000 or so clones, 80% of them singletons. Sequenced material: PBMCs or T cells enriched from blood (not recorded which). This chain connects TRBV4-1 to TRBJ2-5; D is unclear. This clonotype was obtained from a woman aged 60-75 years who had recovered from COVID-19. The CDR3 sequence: CASSQEIQETQYF. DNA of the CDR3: TGCGCCAGCAGCCAAGAAATACAAGAGACCCAGTACTTC.